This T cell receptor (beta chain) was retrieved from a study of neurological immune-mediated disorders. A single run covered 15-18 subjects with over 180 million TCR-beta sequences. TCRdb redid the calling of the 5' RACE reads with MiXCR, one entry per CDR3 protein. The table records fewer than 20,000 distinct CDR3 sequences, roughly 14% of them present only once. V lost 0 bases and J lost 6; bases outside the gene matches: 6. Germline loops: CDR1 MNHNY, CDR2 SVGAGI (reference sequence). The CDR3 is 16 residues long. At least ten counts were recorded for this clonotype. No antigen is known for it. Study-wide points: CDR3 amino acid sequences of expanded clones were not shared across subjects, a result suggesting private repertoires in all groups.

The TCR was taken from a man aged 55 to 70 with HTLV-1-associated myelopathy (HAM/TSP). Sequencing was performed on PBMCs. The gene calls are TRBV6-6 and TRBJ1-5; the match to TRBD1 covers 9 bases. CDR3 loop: CASSYSTGGDGQPQHF. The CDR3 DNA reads TGTGCCAGCAGTTACTCCACAGGGGGCGACGGTCAGCCCCAGCATTTT.